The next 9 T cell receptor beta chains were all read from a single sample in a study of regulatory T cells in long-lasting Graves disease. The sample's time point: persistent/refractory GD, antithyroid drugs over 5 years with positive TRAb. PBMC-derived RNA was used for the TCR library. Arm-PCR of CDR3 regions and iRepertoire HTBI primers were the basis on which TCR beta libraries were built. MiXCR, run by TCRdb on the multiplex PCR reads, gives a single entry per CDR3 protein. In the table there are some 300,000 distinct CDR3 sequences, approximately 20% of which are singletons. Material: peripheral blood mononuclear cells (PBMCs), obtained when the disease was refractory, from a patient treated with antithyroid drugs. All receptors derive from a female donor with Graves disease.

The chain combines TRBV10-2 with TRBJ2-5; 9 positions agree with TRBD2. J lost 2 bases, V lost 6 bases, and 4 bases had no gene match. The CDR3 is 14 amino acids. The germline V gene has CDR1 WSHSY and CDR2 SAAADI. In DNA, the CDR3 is TGCGCCAGCAGAAGGACTAGCGAGCAAGAGACCCAGTACTTC. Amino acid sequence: CASRRTSEQETQYF.

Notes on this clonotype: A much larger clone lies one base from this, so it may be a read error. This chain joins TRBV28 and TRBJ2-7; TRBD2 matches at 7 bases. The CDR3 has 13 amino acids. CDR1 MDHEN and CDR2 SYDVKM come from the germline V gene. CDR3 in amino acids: CASRSRLAYEQHF. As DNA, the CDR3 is TGTGCCAGCAGATCCCGACTAGCATACGAGCAGCACTTC. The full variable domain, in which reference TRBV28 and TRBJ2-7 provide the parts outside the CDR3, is DVKVTQSSRYLVKRTGEKVFLECVQDMDHENMFWYRQDPGLGLRLIYFSYDVKMKEKGDIPEGYSVSREKKERFSLILESASTNQTSMYLCASRSRLAYEQHFGPGTRLTVT.

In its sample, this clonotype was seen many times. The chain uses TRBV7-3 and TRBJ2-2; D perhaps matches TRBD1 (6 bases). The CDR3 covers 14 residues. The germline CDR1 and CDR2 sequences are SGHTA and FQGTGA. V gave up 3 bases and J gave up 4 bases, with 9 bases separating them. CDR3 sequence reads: CASSLGTSTGELFF. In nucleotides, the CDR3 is TGTGCCAGCAGCTTGGGGACAAGCACCGGGGAGCTGTTTTTT.

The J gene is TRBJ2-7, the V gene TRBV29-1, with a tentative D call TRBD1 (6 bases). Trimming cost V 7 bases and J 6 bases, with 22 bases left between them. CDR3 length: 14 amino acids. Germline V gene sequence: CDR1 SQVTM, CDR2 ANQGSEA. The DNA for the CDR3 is TGCAGCGCCAATCACAGGGTAAGAAAGTGCGAGCAGTACTTC. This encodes CSANHRVRKCEQYF.

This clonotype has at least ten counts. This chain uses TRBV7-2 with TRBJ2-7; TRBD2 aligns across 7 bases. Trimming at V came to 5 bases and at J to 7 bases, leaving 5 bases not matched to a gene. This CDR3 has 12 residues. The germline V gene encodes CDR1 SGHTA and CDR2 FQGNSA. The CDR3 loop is CASSPTSLEQYF. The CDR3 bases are TGTGCCAGCAGCCCGACTAGCCTGGAGCAGTACTTC. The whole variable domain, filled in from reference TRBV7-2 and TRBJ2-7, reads GAGVSQSPSNKVTEKGKDVELRCDPISGHTALYWYRQSLGQGLEFLIYFQGNSAPDKSGLPSDRFSAERTGGSVSTLTIQRTQQEDSAVYLCASSPTSLEQYFGPGTRLTVT.

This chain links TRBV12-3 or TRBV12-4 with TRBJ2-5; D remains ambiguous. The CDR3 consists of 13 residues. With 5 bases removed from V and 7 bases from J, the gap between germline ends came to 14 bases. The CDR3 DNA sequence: TGTGCCAGCAGTCCCAGTTTGTTCGGGACCCAGTACTTC. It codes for CASSPSLFGTQYF.

The CDR3 loop reads CASREPTGLYGYTF. DNA of the CDR3: TGTGCCAGCAGGGAGCCCACAGGACTCTATGGCTACACCTTC. The V gene is TRBV6-1, the J gene TRBJ1-2; D might be TRBD1 (5 bases). Germline V gene sequence: CDR1 MNHNS, CDR2 SASEGT. The CDR3 length is 14 residues. With 6 bases removed from V and 4 bases from J, the gap between germline ends came to 15 bases.

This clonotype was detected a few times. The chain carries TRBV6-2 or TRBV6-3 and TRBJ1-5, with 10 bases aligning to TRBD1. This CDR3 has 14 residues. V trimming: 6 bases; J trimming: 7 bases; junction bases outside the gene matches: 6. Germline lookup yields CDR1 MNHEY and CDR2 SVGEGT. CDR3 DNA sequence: TGTGCCAGCAGGCAGACAGGGGGCGACCAGCCCCAGCATTTT. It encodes CASRQTGGDQPQHF.

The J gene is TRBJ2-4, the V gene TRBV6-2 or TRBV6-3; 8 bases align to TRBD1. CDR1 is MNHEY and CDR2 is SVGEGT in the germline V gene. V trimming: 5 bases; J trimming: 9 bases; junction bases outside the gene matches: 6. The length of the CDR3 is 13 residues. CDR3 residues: CASSERTGTIQYF. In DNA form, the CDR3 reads TGTGCCAGCAGTGAGAGGACAGGGACCATTCAGTACTTC.